Listed here are 25 T cell receptor beta chains from one sample, sequenced in a study of T cell responses to AZD1222 COVID-19 vaccine. The method was immunoSEQ multiplex PCR; TCRdb's version includes in-frame clones alone and lacks a portion of them. The profile covers about 120,000 clones, with almost 95% appearing a single time and roughly 1.4% taken by the ten largest. Sequences were derived from peripheral blood, sampled 28 days after the second AZD1222 dose. The receptors were gathered from an adult who received the AZD1222 COVID-19 vaccine.

The chain links TRBV2 to TRBJ2-5, with 9 bases lining up with TRBD2. V shed 10 bases, J shed 3 bases, and the junction held 6 bases outside the gene matches. The CDR3 has 13 amino acids. CDR1 and CDR2 (germline): SNHLY, FYNNEI. CDR3 protein: CATSSSGKETQYF. The CDR3 nucleotides read TGTGCCACCTCATCTAGCGGGAAAGAGACCCAGTACTTC. Variable domain in full (rest from reference TRBV2 and TRBJ2-5): EPEVTQTPSHQVTQMGQEVILRCVPISNHLYFYWYRQILGQKVEFLVSFYNNEISEKSEIFDDQFSVERPDGSNFTLKIRSTKLEDSAMYFCATSSSGKETQYFGPGTRLLVL.

The chain joins TRBV2 to TRBJ2-2; 12 positions match TRBD1. With 6 bases clipped from V and 0 bases from J, the junction kept 14 bases outside the gene matches. The CDR3 runs 20 residues. Looked up from germline, CDR1 is SNHLY and CDR2 is FYNNEI. The CDR3 spells CASRNRGGQGAKSNTGELFF. The CDR3 coding sequence is TGTGCCAGCAGGAACCGTGGGGGACAGGGGGCGAAGTCGAACACCGGGGAGCTGTTTTTT.

The chain has TRBV7-9 and TRBJ2-3; no clear D. With 3 bases removed from V and 2 bases from J, the gap between germline ends came to 9 bases. This CDR3 comprises 14 residues. Germline assignment: CDR1 SEHNR and CDR2 FQNEAQ (reference sequence). Written as DNA, the CDR3 is TGTGCCAGCAGCTTTCCCGATTACACAGATACGCAGTATTTT. Translated, it gives CASSFPDYTDTQYF.

This sequence joins TRBV3-1 (or the pseudogene TRBV3-2) and TRBJ2-1, with D unresolved. Trimming shortened V by 3 bases and J by 2 bases, and 11 bases separated the two germline ends. The CDR3 covers 15 residues. Germline V gene sequence: CDR1 LGHDT, CDR2 YNNKEL (reference sequence). Here the CDR3 reads CASSQGFEAYNEQFF. CDR3 bases: TGTGCCAGCAGCCAGGGGTTCGAGGCCTACAATGAGCAGTTCTTC.

The chain has TRBV7-9 and TRBJ2-3; 9 bases fit TRBD2. CDR3 size: 15 residues. Germline values: CDR1 SEHNR, CDR2 FQNEAQ (reference sequence). J gave up 3 bases and V 3 bases, and 4 bases lay outside the gene matches. The CDR3 nucleotides are TGTGCCAGCAGCTTCAACGGACTAGCGACAGATACGCAGTATTTT. As protein: CASSFNGLATDTQYF.

The chain carries TRBV5-1 and TRBJ2-7; 8 nucleotides line up with TRBD2. Per germline, CDR1 SGHRS and CDR2 YFSETQ. The CDR3 length is 12 residues. V was pared by 6 bases and J by 5 bases, with 4 bases of the junction left unmatched. CDR3 sequence (DNA): TGCGCCAGCACCCTAGCGGGCGACGAGCAGTACTTC. Translating gives CASTLAGDEQYF.

This chain links TRBV5-3 with TRBJ1-6; D is uncertain. TRBV5-3 is classed as an ORF, of uncertain function. The CDR3 is 17 amino acids. V was trimmed by 5 bases and J by 10 bases, leaving 25 bases between them. The CDR3 DNA is TGTGCCAGAAGAGATAGTAGGACTTCTCGCTGGAGGTCACCCCTCCACTTT. This gives the protein CARRDSRTSRWRSPLHF.

The V gene is TRBV5-1, the J gene TRBJ1-5; D is perhaps TRBD1 (5 bases). The germline V gene encodes CDR1 SGHRS and CDR2 YFSETQ. The CDR3 loop spans 15 amino acids. The ends were cut back, 0 bases at V and 1 base at J, with 8 bases in the middle. CDR3 sequence: CASSLGGESNQPQHF. The CDR3 nucleotides are TGCGCCAGCAGCTTGGGAGGGGAAAGCAATCAGCCCCAGCATTTT.

J is TRBJ2-5 and V is TRBV5-1; D gene unclear. V was trimmed by 0 bases and J by 5 bases, leaving 8 bases between them. This CDR3 spans 13 amino acids. In germline, CDR1 is SGHRS, CDR2 YFSETQ. CDR3 residues: CASSLGVGETQYF. CDR3 nucleotides: TGCGCCAGCAGCTTGGGGGTCGGGGAGACCCAGTACTTC.

This sequence joins TRBV4-2 and TRBJ2-7; no reliable D call. Germline V CDR1 and CDR2: LGHNA, YNFKEQ. Trimming took 0 bases from V and 0 from J, leaving 9 bases between them. There are 15 residues in the CDR3. CDR3 in amino acids: CASSQDLTSSYEQYF. The CDR3 coding sequence is TGTGCCAGCAGCCAAGACTTGACCTCCTCCTACGAGCAGTACTTC.

The chain is built from TRBV28 and TRBJ1-2; D is perhaps TRBD1 (5 bases). Trimming removed 5 bases from V and 4 bases from J, with 11 bases in between. From germline, CDR1 is MDHEN and CDR2 SYDVKM. The CDR3 is 13 residues long. In DNA, the CDR3 is TGTGCCAGCAGTATAGACAGATCCTATGGCTACACCTTC. Its protein product is CASSIDRSYGYTF.

CDR3 sequence: CAIRPTPNTEAFF. The CDR3 nucleotides are TGTGCCATCAGGCCGACACCTAACACTGAAGCTTTCTTT. J is TRBJ1-1 and V is TRBV10-3; no clear D. Germline assignment: CDR1 ENHRY and CDR2 SYGVKD. V was clipped by 6 bases and J by 2 bases, with 10 bases between them. The CDR3 consists of 13 residues.

The chain carries TRBV7-2 and TRBJ2-1, with 11 bases fitting TRBD2. Per the germline V gene, CDR1 is SGHTA and CDR2 is FQGNSA. Trimming took 5 bases from V and 6 from J; bases not matched to a gene: 9. The CDR3 loop spans 16 amino acids. In DNA form, the CDR3 reads TGTGCCAGCAGCCCTGCGGAACTAGCGGGAGCCAATGAGCAGTTCTTC. This gives the protein CASSPAELAGANEQFF.

The chain couples TRBV6-4 to TRBJ1-1, with D possibly being TRBD1 (6 bases). Germline CDR1 is MRHNA and CDR2 is SNTAGT. The CDR3 consists of 13 residues. V lost 8 bases to trimming and J lost 1 base, with 11 bases between them. Here the CDR3 DNA reads TGTGCCAGCGCCCTGGACAGGAACACTGAAGCTTTCTTT. Translation: CASALDRNTEAFF.

The V and J genes are TRBV24-1 and TRBJ2-3, with TRBD1 matching over 8 bases. J gave up 4 bases and V 5 bases, and 16 bases lay outside the gene matches. The germline V gene has CDR1 KGHDR and CDR2 SFDVKD. The CDR3 totals 18 residues. In DNA form, the CDR3 reads TGTGCCACCAGTGCCCTTCACGGACAGGGAGATCAATCAGATACGCAGTATTTT. It is translated as CATSALHGQGDQSDTQYF.

The chain employs TRBV28 and TRBJ1-4, with a possible D match to TRBD1 (6 bases). CDR1 is MDHEN and CDR2 is SYDVKM in the germline V gene. Trimming removed 6 bases at V and 4 bases at J, with 15 bases between. CDR3 length: 15 amino acids. In DNA form, the CDR3 reads TGTGCCAGCAGCCCAACCACAGGGAATAATGAAAAACTGTTTTTT. Its translation: CASSPTTGNNEKLFF.

This chain connects TRBV7-8 to TRBJ2-7; D may correspond to TRBD1 or TRBD2 (5 bases each). Per germline, CDR1 SGHVS and CDR2 FQNEAQ. Trimming pared 5 bases from V and 3 bases from J, leaving 17 bases between. The length of the CDR3 is 15 residues. The CDR3 loop is CASSHTGTGFYEQYF. CDR3 bases: TGTGCCAGCAGCCACACCGGGACCGGTTTCTACGAGCAGTACTTC.

The CDR3 nucleotides read TGTGCCAGTACACGGGATACGCAGTATTTT. It yields the protein CASTRDTQYF. The chain joins TRBV19 to TRBJ2-3; no definite D call. The CDR3 runs 10 residues. The ends were cut back, 7 bases at V and 6 bases at J, with 5 bases in the middle. Per germline, CDR1 LNHDA and CDR2 SQIVND (reference sequence). The variable domain in full, with the rest retrieved from reference TRBV19 and TRBJ2-3, is DGGITQSPKYLFRKEGQNVTLSCEQNLNHDAMYWYRQDPGQGLRLIYYSQIVNDFQKGDIAEGYSVSREKKESFPLTVTSAQKNPTAFYLCASTRDTQYFGPGTRLTVL.

The chain has TRBV5-4 and TRBJ2-7, with D possibly called TRBD1 or TRBD2 (5 bases each). V lost 4 bases and J lost 2, with 19 bases in between. The CDR3 is 16 amino acids. Per the germline V gene, CDR1 is SGHNT and CDR2 is YYREEE (reference sequence). In DNA, the CDR3 is TGTGCCAGCAGCCCCGGCGCCGGGACCTACACCTACGAGCAGTACTTC. Protein product: CASSPGAGTYTYEQYF. The complete variable domain, with remaining parts taken from reference TRBV5-4 and TRBJ2-7, reads ETGVTQSPTHLIKTRGQQVTLRCSSQSGHNTVSWYQQALGQGPQFIFQYYREEENGRGNFPPRFSGLQFPNYSSELNVNALELDDSALYLCASSPGAGTYTYEQYFGPGTRLTVT.

V gene TRBV5-4 combines with J gene TRBJ1-1; D gene ambiguous. V dropped 0 bases and J dropped 5 bases, with 5 bases sitting between them. Germline V gene data show CDR1 as SGHNT and CDR2 as YYREEE (reference sequence). The CDR3 contains 12 residues. The CDR3 loop reads CASSLVGTEAFF. In DNA, the CDR3 is TGTGCCAGCAGCTTGGTGGGGACTGAAGCTTTCTTT.

In DNA form, the CDR3 reads TGTGCCAGCAGTTTTTTCTCAGGGAGGACTCCTGAAGCTTTCTTT. Its translation: CASSFFSGRTPEAFF. The V and J genes are TRBV27 and TRBJ1-1, with D possibly matching TRBD1 (5 bases). CDR3 size: 15 residues. Germline V gene lookup returns CDR1 MNHEY and CDR2 SMNVEV (reference sequence). Trimming removed 3 bases at V and 6 bases at J, with 17 bases between.

This rearrangement joins TRBV10-2 to TRBJ2-5; 9 bases align to TRBD1. Germline trimming cut 2 bases from V and 2 bases from J; bases unmatched to any gene: 3. The V gene's germline CDR1 is WSHSY and CDR2 SAAADI. This CDR3 contains 15 residues. The CDR3 region has the DNA TGCGCCAGCAGTGAGCCCGGGACAGGGCAAGAGACCCAGTACTTC. As protein: CASSEPGTGQETQYF.

This chain joins TRBV5-1 and TRBJ1-4; no firm D call. Germline CDR1 and CDR2: SGHRS and YFSETQ. This CDR3 has 17 residues. The V end was cut by 4 bases, the J end by 0 bases, with 16 bases between. The CDR3 reads CASSPRVRLATNEKLFF. CDR3 DNA: TGCGCCAGCAGCCCCCGGGTACGTCTCGCAACTAATGAAAAACTGTTTTTT.

DNA of the CDR3: TGTGCCAGCAGCCAAGATTATGGCACTGAAGCTTTCTTT. Translated: CASSQDYGTEAFF. The chain recombines TRBV4-2 with TRBJ1-1; D not certain. V lost 0 bases, J lost 4 bases, and 6 bases lay in between. Germline V gene sequence: CDR1 LGHNA, CDR2 YNFKEQ. This CDR3 spans 13 amino acids.

The CDR3 DNA sequence: TGTGCCAGCAGCTTATATAGTGGGCGCGGGCGAGAGACCCAGTACTTC. Protein: CASSLYSGRGRETQYF. This chain connects TRBV7-2 to TRBJ2-5; a possible D gene is TRBD2 (5 bases). Per germline, CDR1 SGHTA and CDR2 FQGNSA. V was pared by 2 bases and J by 4 bases, with 17 bases between. The CDR3 contains 16 residues.